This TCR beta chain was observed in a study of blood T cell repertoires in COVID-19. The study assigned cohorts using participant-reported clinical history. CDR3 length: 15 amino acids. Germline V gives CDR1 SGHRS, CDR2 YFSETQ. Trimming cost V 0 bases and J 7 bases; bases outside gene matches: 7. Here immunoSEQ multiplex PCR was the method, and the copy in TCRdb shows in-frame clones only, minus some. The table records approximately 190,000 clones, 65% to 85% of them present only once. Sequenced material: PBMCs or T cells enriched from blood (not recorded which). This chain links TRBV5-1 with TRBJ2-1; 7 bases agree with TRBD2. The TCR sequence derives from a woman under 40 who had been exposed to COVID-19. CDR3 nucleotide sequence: TGCGCCAGCAGCTTGGCCGGACTAGGTTTGAATGAGCAGTTCTTC. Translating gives CASSLAGLGLNEQFF.